These T cell receptor beta chains were read from a single sample in a study of T cell repertoires in cytomegalovirus infection. TCRdb reanalysed the reads using MiXCR and keeps one entry per CDR3 protein. The sample has hundreds of thousands of distinct CDR3 sequences; less than 40% are singletons. The sample consisted of PBMCs. These receptors were obtained from a human donor in good health (CMV status not recorded). Some clones in this sample may be carry-over from other donors' samples. CDR3s include the opening cysteine and the closing phenylalanine or tryptophan. A D gene is named only where the DNA matches it firmly. Size is omitted from some rows. Given values are once, few, many or a class for expanded clones.

>TRBD2|few|TRBV5-1|TRBJ2-1
TGCGCCAGCAGCCCGGGACTAGCGGGAGTCGATGAGCAGTTCTTC
CASSPGLAGVDEQFF
>TRBD1|.|TRBV6-6|TRBJ2-3
TGTGCCAGCAGTGTTCACGCGGGACAGGGATCAGATACGCAGTATTTT
CASSVHAGQGSDTQYF
>.|.|TRBV30|TRBJ2-4
TGTGCCTGCACTGTGGGAGGCAGGGGGTACGCCAAAAACATTCAGTACTTC
CACTVGGRGYAKNIQYF
>TRBD1|.|TRBV7-2|TRBJ1-5
TGTGCCAGCAGCTTCGGGACAGGGTGCCTTCAGCCCCACCATTTT
CASSFGTGCLQPHHF
>TRBD1|.|TRBV27|TRBJ1-2
TGTGCCAGCCGTTCTGCCGGGACAGGCGGAAACTATGGCTACACCTTC
CASRSAGTGGNYGYTF
>.|.|TRBV5-1|TRBJ2-5
TGCGCCAGCAGCTCTACCGGGACTCAGGAGGAGACCCAGTACTTC
CASSSTGTQEETQYF
>TRBD2|many|TRBV7-2|TRBJ2-5
TGTGCCAGCAGCTTAAAGAGCGGGACGGAGACCCAGTACTTC
CASSLKSGTETQYF
>.|many|TRBV7-2|TRBJ2-4
TGTGCCAGCAGCCCCGCGGACATTCAGTACTTC
CASSPADIQYF
>.|.|TRBV28|TRBJ2-5
TGTGCCACCGTCACTAGGGGGAAAGAGACCCAGTACTTC
CATVTRGKETQYF
>TRBD1|.|TRBV20-1|TRBJ1-3
TGCAGTGCTAGATACATAAAAGGACAGGGGATGTCAAACACCATATATTTT
CSARYIKGQGMSNTIYF
>TRBD2|many|TRBV7-8|TRBJ2-1
TGTGCCAGCAGCTTAGCCTTAGGACTAGCGGTTAACAATGAGCAGTTCTTC
CASSLALGLAVNNEQFF
>TRBD2|few|TRBV7-8|TRBJ2-1
TGTGCCAGCAGCCGGACTAGCGGGAGCCCCTCCTACAATGAGCAGTTCTTC
CASSRTSGSPSYNEQFF
>.|few|TRBV27|TRBJ2-7
TGTGCCAGCCGAGTGGACACGCGATACGAGCAGTACTTC
CASRVDTRYEQYF
>.|.|TRBV6-5|TRBJ2-7
TGTGCCAGCGCACGAACCGCCTATTACGAGCAGTACTTC
CASARTAYYEQYF
>.|.|TRBV6-1|TRBJ2-7
TGTGCCGTAACAGCCCCTAACGAGCAGTACTTC
CAVTAPNEQYF
>.|.|TRBV28|TRBJ2-7
TGTGCCAGCAGTTTAAACCCCCACGTGGGGGCTGGGCAGTACTTC
CASSLNPHVGAGQYF
>TRBD2|.|TRBV5-1|TRBJ2-1
TGCGCCAGCAGCAGAGACCTTAGCGGGGGGCCCTACAATGAGCAGTTCTTC
CASSRDLSGGPYNEQFF
>TRBD2|.|TRBV7-8|TRBJ2-1
TGTGCCAGCAGCGGGCCGAGGCTAGCGGGATCCAATGAGCAGTTCTTC
CASSGPRLAGSNEQFF
>.|.|TRBV5-1|TRBJ1-2
TGCGCCAGCAGTCCGGAAGGGGCCGGCTATGGCTACACCTTC
CASSPEGAGYGYTF
>.|few|TRBV19|TRBJ1-2
TGTGCCAGTACGCGACAGGTCTTCAACTATGGCTACACCTTC
CASTRQVFNYGYTF
>TRBD1|few|TRBV19|TRBJ1-2
TGTGCCAGTAGTTTTACGACAGGGTCAACCTATGGCTACACCTTC
CASSFTTGSTYGYTF
>.|.|TRBV7-8|TRBJ2-1
TGTGCCAGCAGCTTAACGGCTAGCGTAGTCGATGAGCAGTTCTTC
CASSLTASVVDEQFF
>.|.|TRBV2|TRBJ2-7
TGTGCCAGCACCCAGGGGGGACAAGCCTCCTACGAGCAGTACTTC
CASTQGGQASYEQYF
>TRBD1|.|TRBV6-1|TRBJ2-7
TGTGCCAGCAGTGCATCTTATGGACAGGGGACCTACGAGCAGTACTTC
CASSASYGQGTYEQYF
>.|.|TRBV5-4|TRBJ2-2
TGTGCCAGCAGCTTGGAGGGGGGAGGGTCGAACACCGGGGAGCTGTTTTTT
CASSLEGGGSNTGELFF
>.|.|TRBV19|TRBJ1-1
TGTGCCAGTATAGGTGGGGGGGGCGCGATGAACACTGAAGCTTTCTTT
CASIGGGGAMNTEAFF
>TRBD2|many|TRBV7-2|TRBJ2-1
TGTGCCAGCAGCCTTAGGACTAGCGGTCTACACTTC
CASSLRTSGLHF